Following are 13 T cell receptor beta chains from one sample sequenced in a study of spatial heterogeneity in lung cancer. The sample's time point: sample taken at primary tumor resection. TCRs were sequenced from unsorted whole RNA of tumor, nontumor lung or PBMC. MiXCR, run by TCRdb on the 5' RACE reads, gives a single entry per CDR3 protein. In the table there are about 92,000 distinct CDR3 sequences, approximately 12% of which are singletons. Sequencing was performed on PBMCs, taken at surgery. Receptors originate from a male donor with early-stage non-small cell lung cancer.

In its sample, this clonotype was seen a few times. The gene calls are TRBV20-1 and TRBJ2-1; TRBD1 is a possible D gene (6 bases). Trimming stripped 5 bases from V and 11 bases from J, with 28 bases between. Germline V gene lookup returns CDR1 DFQATT and CDR2 SNEGSKA (reference sequence). The CDR3 runs 16 residues. The CDR3 protein is CSASPQGSERLSKQFF. The CDR3 bases are TGCAGTGCTTCCCCACAGGGATCCGAGCGTTTGAGTAAGCAGTTCTTC.

This clonotype was observed once. V is TRBV20-1 and J is TRBJ1-5; 7 bases line up with TRBD1. Germline lookup yields CDR1 DFQATT and CDR2 SNEGSKA (reference sequence). The J segment lost 0 bases and the V segment lost 3 bases, leaving 20 bases of the junction unmatched. The CDR3 totals 20 residues. The CDR3 DNA reads as TGCAGTGCTAGCTCCCCCCTAGTGGGACAGAGGGGGGTTAGCAATCAGCCCCAGCATTTT. It encodes CSASSPLVGQRGVSNQPQHF.

This clonotype was seen at least ten times. The chain carries TRBV4-3 and TRBJ2-5, with 7 bases lining up with TRBD2. CDR1 and CDR2 from the germline V gene are LGHNA and YSLEER. V gave up 3 bases and J gave up 5 bases; unmatched junction bases: 3. CDR3 length: 13 residues. The CDR3 region is CASSQGGEETQYF. CDR3 bases: TGCGCCAGCAGCCAGGGGGGGGAGGAGACCCAGTACTTC.

This clonotype was seen a few times. The chain uses TRBV12-3 or TRBV12-4 and TRBJ1-1; D possibly corresponds to TRBD1 (6 bases). V was clipped by 5 bases and J by 0 bases, with 13 bases between them. The CDR3 has 15 residues. DNA of the CDR3: TGTGCCAGCAGTCATGGACAGCTTTTGAACACTGAAGCTTTCTTT. It codes for CASSHGQLLNTEAFF.

The chain carries TRBV10-3 and TRBJ1-2; tentative D call: TRBD1 (5 bases). The CDR3 is 13 residues long. The germline CDR1 and CDR2 sequences are ENHRY and SYGVKD. The ends were cut back, 2 bases at V and 2 bases at J, with 6 bases in the middle. The CDR3 sequence is CAISEGTNYGYTF. The DNA of the CDR3 is TGTGCCATCAGTGAGGGGACGAACTATGGCTACACCTTC.

This clonotype was counted a few times. The chain couples TRBV20-1 to TRBJ1-6; D unclear. V was pared by 3 bases and J by 11 bases, with 14 bases between. The germline gives CDR1 DFQATT, CDR2 SNEGSKA (reference sequence). The CDR3 has 13 amino acids. CDR3: CSASAPLPAPLHF. The CDR3 DNA follows: TGCAGTGCTAGTGCCCCTTTGCCGGCACCCCTCCACTTT.

The rearrangement links TRBV4-1 to TRBJ1-2, with D tentatively TRBD1 (6 bases). Trimming stripped 1 base from V and 7 bases from J, with 19 bases between. CDR3 length: 16 residues. The germline V gene has CDR1 MGHRA and CDR2 YSYEKL. CDR3 loop: CASSQGIGGFSIGYTF. CDR3 in DNA: TGCGCCAGCAGCCAAGGGATAGGGGGTTTCTCTATTGGCTACACCTTC.

This clonotype has more than one count but fewer than ten. The chain couples TRBV12-3 or TRBV12-4 to TRBJ1-3; a possible D gene is TRBD1 (5 bases). V lost 6 bases and J 0 bases, leaving 9 bases between the germline ends. CDR3 length: 14 residues. The CDR3 loop reads CASRSGGSGNTIYF. CDR3 nucleotide sequence: TGTGCCAGCAGGTCGGGGGGCTCTGGAAACACCATATATTTT.

The rearrangement joins TRBV7-2 to TRBJ2-7; 12 bases are shared with TRBD2. Germline lookup yields CDR1 SGHTA and CDR2 FQGNSA. CDR3 length: 15 amino acids. The ends lost 6 bases at V and 6 bases at J; junction bases unmatched: 9. The CDR3: CASRPRLAGEIEQYF. In DNA form, the CDR3 reads TGTGCCAGCAGACCCAGACTAGCGGGAGAGATCGAGCAGTACTTC.

This clonotype was seen more than once but under ten times. V is TRBV30 and J is TRBJ2-6; 12 bases match TRBD1. J lost 0 bases, V lost 3 bases, and 0 bases had no gene match. The V gene's germline CDR1 is GTSNPN and CDR2 SVGIG (reference sequence). There are 16 residues in the CDR3. CDR3 loop: CAWRGQGASGANVLTF. CDR3 in DNA: TGTGCCTGGAGGGGACAGGGGGCCTCTGGGGCCAACGTCCTGACTTTC.

In its sample, this clonotype was seen a few times. The chain is built from TRBV10-3 and TRBJ2-5, with D possibly matching TRBD2 (6 bases). Trimming stripped 4 bases from V and 5 bases from J, with 8 bases between. Germline V gene sequence: CDR1 ENHRY, CDR2 SYGVKD. The CDR3 runs to 12 residues. The CDR3 DNA reads TGTGCCATCAGTGTGGAGGGGGAGACCCAGTACTTC. This translates into CAISVEGETQYF.

This clonotype was picked up many times. V and J are TRBV6-5 and TRBJ2-7; D is unresolved. This CDR3 is built from 14 residues. V gave up 0 bases and J gave up 3 bases, with 9 bases separating them. Germline values: CDR1 MNHEY, CDR2 SVGAGI. This CDR3 is CASSYSGGSYEQYF. The CDR3 DNA reads TGTGCCAGCAGTTACTCGGGCGGTAGCTACGAGCAGTACTTC.

This clonotype occurred many times. The V call is TRBV29-1, the J call TRBJ2-5; D perhaps matches TRBD2 (6 bases). V was cut by 3 bases and J by 5 bases, with 25 bases left in between. This CDR3 has 17 amino acids. Germline V gives CDR1 SQVTM, CDR2 ANQGSEA. CDR3 in DNA: TGCAGCGTTGACTTCATAATCCCCGGGAGCCGAAGGGAGACCCAGTACTTC. The encoded protein is CSVDFIIPGSRRETQYF.